This T cell receptor beta chain was sequenced in a study of T cell repertoires in ileal Crohn's disease. Study details: Median disease duration was nearly eight years; roughly 35% smoked at surgery.

The time point denotes: neoterminal ileum biopsy at postoperative endoscopy, about 6 months after surgery. Included were adult ileal or ileocolonic Crohn's patients indicated for ileocolonic resection. This table comes from immunoSEQ multiplex PCR, and its TCRdb copy is limited to in-frame clones, with some not included. The table shows roughly 62,000 clones, with around 90% occurring only once. For this clone: Its antigen remains unknown.

Regarding the study as a whole: All patients with clonality above 26.8% had endoscopic recurrence.

This CDR3 contains 17 residues. V was shortened by 2 bases and J by 4 bases, with 19 bases between the two germline ends. Per germline, CDR1 LGHNT and CDR2 FRNRAP. The rearrangement uses TRBV12-5 and TRBJ2-3; tentatively, D is TRBD1 (6 bases). The origin of this receptor is an adult with Crohn's disease. Sequenced material: ileal tissue. CDR3 nucleotide sequence: TGTGCTAGTGGTTTGCCTACAGGGTCGCCCGGTTCAGATACGCAGTATTTT. It yields the protein CASGLPTGSPGSDTQYF.